Sequencing of this T cell receptor beta chain was carried out in a study of breast tumors, draining lymph nodes, adjacent tissues. Points from the study as a whole: Data only fit, rather than demonstrated, lymph node origin of most tumor T cells. Tumor repertoires ranked between lymph nodes and nontumor tissue in diversity, with V and J gene preferences.

Samples came from axillary lymph nodes draining the breast cancer. CDR3 size: 15 residues. After removal of 1 base from V and 5 bases from J, the junction contained 5 bases not matched to a gene. CDR1 and CDR2 from the germline V gene are LGHNA and YSLEER. This clonotype was seen at least ten times. The antigen is not known. MiXCR, run by TCRdb on the multiplex PCR reads, gives a single entry per CDR3 protein. The sample contains 75,000 to 100,000 distinct CDR3 sequences, roughly 19% of which appear only once. This chain links TRBV4-3 with TRBJ2-5; TRBD2 matches at 9 bases. The TCR was taken from a female donor with breast cancer. Some clones in this sample may be carry-over from other donors' samples. Material for sequencing was axillary lymph node tissue. CDR3 protein: CASSQGGLARETQYF. The CDR3 nucleotides are TGCGCCAGCAGCCAAGGGGGACTAGCCAGGGAGACCCAGTACTTC.